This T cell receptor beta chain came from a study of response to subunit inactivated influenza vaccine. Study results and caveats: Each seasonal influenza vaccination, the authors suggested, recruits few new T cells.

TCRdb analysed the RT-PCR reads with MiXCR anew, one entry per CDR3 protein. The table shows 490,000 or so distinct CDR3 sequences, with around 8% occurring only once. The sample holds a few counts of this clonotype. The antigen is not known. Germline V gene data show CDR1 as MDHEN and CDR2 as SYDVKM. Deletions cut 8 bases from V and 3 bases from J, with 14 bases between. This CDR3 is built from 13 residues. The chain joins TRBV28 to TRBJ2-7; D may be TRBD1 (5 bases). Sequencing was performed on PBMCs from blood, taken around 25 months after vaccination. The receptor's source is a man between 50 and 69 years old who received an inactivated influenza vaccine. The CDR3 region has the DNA TGTGCCAGCCAAAATTTACAGGACTACGAGCAGTACTTC. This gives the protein CASQNLQDYEQYF.